This T cell receptor beta chain was recorded in a study of metastatic and nonmetastatic thyroid tumors. This clone is judged medium-sized. All patients reached thyroid surgery having received no treatment beforehand. Trimming at V came to 6 bases and at J to 1 base, leaving 6 bases not matched to a gene. The germline gives CDR1 ENHRY, CDR2 SYGVKD. CDR3 size: 15 residues. MiXCR re-clonotyped the PCR reads for TCRdb. The sample records several thousand clones, 25% to 30% being singletons. The receptor's source is a female donor with papillary thyroid cancer or a benign thyroid nodule (not recorded which). Some clones in this sample may be carry-over from other donors' samples. V and J are TRBV10-3 and TRBJ1-1, with TRBD1 matching over 9 bases. The material sequenced was tumor tissue. Here the CDR3 reads CAISKKQGANTEAFF. In DNA form, the CDR3 reads TGTGCCATCAGCAAAAAACAGGGGGCGAACACTGAAGCTTTCTTT.